This T cell receptor (beta chain) was captured by sequencing in a study of vaccination and CD4 T cells after COVID-19. Overall study context: Investigators stimulated cells with overlapping spike peptides drawn from SARS-CoV-2, HCoV-NL63, HCoV-OC43 and HCoV-229E. Control cultures were given a CEFX pool, an HIV-1 Nef pool, or no peptide.

Scientists ran DNA taken from cultured CD4+ T cells through the Oncomine TCR Beta short-read assay for sequencing. Using its own MiXCR run on the PCR reads, TCRdb lists one record per CDR3 protein. The sample shows about 7,100 distinct CDR3 sequences, just under 75% of them seen only once. As for treatment: 10-day PBMC culture with coronavirus spike peptide pools or control peptides (ViraFEST assay). Using peptide pools, antigen-specific T cells were expanded in ViraFEST before TCRs were sequenced. After around ten days of culture, CD4+ T cells were negatively selected. On this clonotype: The antigen is not known.

J gave up 6 bases and V 6 bases, and 10 bases lay outside the gene matches. Germline CDR1 reads DFQATT; CDR2 reads SNEGSKA (reference sequence). The CDR3 totals 14 residues. Source material: CD4+ T cells from blood, cultured in vitro. The rearrangement joins TRBV20-1 to TRBJ2-7; 11 bases are shared with TRBD2. The source is a human donor who had recovered from COVID-19. CDR3 loop: CSAPSGRLRTEQYF. The CDR3 nucleotides are TGCAGTGCCCCTAGCGGGAGGCTCCGTACCGAGCAGTACTTC.